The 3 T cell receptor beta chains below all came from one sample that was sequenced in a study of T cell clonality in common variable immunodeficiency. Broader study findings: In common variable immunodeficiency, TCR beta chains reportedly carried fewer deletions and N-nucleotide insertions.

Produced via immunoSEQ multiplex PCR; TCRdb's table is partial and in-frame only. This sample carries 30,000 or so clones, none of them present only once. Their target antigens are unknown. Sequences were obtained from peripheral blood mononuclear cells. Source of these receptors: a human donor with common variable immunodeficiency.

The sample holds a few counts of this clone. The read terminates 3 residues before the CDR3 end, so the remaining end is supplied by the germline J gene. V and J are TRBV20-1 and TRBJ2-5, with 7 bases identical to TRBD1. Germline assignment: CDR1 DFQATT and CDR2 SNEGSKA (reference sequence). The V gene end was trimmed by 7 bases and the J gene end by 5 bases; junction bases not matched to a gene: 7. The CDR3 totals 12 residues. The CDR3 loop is CSVRGRQETQYF. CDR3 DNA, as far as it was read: TGCAGTGTGAGGGGGCGGCAGGAGACC.

The CDR3 region is CSVDRGYEQYF. The covered CDR3 bases are TGCAGCGTGGACAGGGGTTACGAG. The chain couples TRBV29-1 to TRBJ2-7; 9 bases line up with TRBD1. The CDR3 end falls 3 residues outside the read, so it is completed with the germline J gene. The V and J ends lost 6 bases and 4 bases, in that order; junction bases with no gene match: 1. CDR3 size: 11 residues. Germline V gene data show CDR1 as SQVTM and CDR2 as ANQGSEA.

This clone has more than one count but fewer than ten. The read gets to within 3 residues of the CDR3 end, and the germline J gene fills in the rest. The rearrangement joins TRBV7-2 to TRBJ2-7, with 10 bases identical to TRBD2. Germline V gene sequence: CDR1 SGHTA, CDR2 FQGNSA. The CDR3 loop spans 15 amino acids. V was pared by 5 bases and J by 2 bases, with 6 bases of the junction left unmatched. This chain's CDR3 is CASSMGLAFTYEQYF. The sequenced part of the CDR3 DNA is TGTGCCAGCAGCATGGGACTAGCGTTTACCTACGAG.